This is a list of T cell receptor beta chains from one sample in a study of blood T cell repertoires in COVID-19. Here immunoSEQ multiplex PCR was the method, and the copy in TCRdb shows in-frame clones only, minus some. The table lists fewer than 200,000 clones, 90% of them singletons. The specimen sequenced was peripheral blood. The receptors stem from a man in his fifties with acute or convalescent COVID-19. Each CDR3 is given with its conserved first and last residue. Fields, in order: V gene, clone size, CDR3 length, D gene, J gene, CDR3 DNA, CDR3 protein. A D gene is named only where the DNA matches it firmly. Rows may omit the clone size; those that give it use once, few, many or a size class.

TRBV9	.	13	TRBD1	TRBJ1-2	TGTGCCAGCAGCGGGGGACAGTTAGAGGGCTACACCTTC	CASSGGQLEGYTF
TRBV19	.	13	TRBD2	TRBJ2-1	TGTGCCAGTATTCGGACTAGCGGAGGAAAGCAGTTCTTC	CASIRTSGGKQFF
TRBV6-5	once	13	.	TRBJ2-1	TGTGCCAGTAGGAGCTCCTCCTACAATGAGCAGTTCTTC	CASRSSSYNEQFF
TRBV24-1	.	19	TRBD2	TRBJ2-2	TGTGCCACCAGTGATCCTGGACTAGCGGGGGGTTGGAACACCGGGGAGCTGTTTTTT	CATSDPGLAGGWNTGELFF
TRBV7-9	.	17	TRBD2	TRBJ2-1	TGTGCCAGCAGTTCGAGGGCGGGGACTAGTGGAAACAATGAGCAGTTCTTC	CASSSRAGTSGNNEQFF
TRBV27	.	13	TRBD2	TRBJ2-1	TGTGCCAGCAGTTCCGGGACTAGCGGGATGCAGTTCTTC	CASSSGTSGMQFF
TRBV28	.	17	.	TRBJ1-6	TGTGCCAGCAGTATCCCCGCCGGGACACGCGGATATTCACCCCTCCACTTT	CASSIPAGTRGYSPLHF
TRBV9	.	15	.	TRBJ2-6	TGTGCCAGCAGCGTAGAGGGGTACGGGGCCAACGTCCTGACTTTC	CASSVEGYGANVLTF
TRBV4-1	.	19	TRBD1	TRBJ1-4	TGCGCCAGCAGATTAGGGACAGGGGGACTACCTGCAACTAATGAAAAACTGTTTTTT	CASRLGTGGLPATNEKLFF
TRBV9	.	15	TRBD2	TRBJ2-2	TGTGCCAGCACTCGGACTAGCGGGAACACCGGGGAGCTGTTTTTT	CASTRTSGNTGELFF
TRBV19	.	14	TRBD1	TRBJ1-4	TGTGCCAGCAACCCGGGACAGTCTAATGAAAAACTGTTTTTT	CASNPGQSNEKLFF
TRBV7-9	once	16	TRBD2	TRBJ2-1	TGTGCCAGCAGCTTATTGGCGGCTAGCGGGTTCAATGAGCAGTTCTTC	CASSLLAASGFNEQFF
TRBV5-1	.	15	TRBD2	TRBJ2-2	TGCGCCAGCAGGGCGGGGGGACCGAACACCGGGGAGCTGTTTTTT	CASRAGGPNTGELFF
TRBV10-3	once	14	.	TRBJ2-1	TGTGCCATTACGACAGGTCCTCAGGGTGGTGAGCAGTTCTTC	CAITTGPQGGEQFF
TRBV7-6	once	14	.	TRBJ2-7	TGTGCCAGCAGCTTTTCGGACACGTCCTACGAGCAGTACTTC	CASSFSDTSYEQYF
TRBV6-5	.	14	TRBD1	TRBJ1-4	TGTGCCAGCAGACAGGGGTTCGCTAATGAAAAACTGTTTTTT	CASRQGFANEKLFF
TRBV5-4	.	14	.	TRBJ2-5	TGTGCCAGCAGCTTGGCGGGGGTATGGGAGACCCAGTACTTC	CASSLAGVWETQYF
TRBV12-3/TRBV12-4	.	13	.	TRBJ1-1	TGTGCCAGCAGTTTAGAGGAAGGGGCCGACGCTTTCTTT	CASSLEEGADAFF
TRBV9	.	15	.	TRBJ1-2	TGTGCCAGCAGCGCGACAGGCGACCTCCTCTATGGCTACACCTTC	CASSATGDLLYGYTF
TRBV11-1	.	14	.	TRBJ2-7	TGTGCCAGCAGCCTTACTGCTGGTGTTGGCGAGCAGTACTTC	CASSLTAGVGEQYF
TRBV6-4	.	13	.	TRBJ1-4	TGTGCCAGCAGTCCCAGGCCTGGTGAAAAACTGTTTTTT	CASSPRPGEKLFF
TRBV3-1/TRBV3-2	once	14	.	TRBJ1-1	TGTGCCAGCAGCCCCTCGGACAAATACACTGAAGCTTTCTTT	CASSPSDKYTEAFF
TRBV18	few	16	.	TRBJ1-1	TGTGCCAGCTCGCTCCGGACTCCGAGTCCGGACACTGAAGCTTTCTTT	CASSLRTPSPDTEAFF
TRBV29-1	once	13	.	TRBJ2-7	TGCAGCGTACGACAGGCCTGGGCATACGAGCAGTACTTC	CSVRQAWAYEQYF
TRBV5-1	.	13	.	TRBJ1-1	TGCGCCAGCAGGCAGGGGCAGAACACTGAAGCTTTCTTT	CASRQGQNTEAFF
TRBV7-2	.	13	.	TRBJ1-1	TGTGCCAGCGAGGAAGGGGAGAACACTGAAGCTTTCTTT	CASEEGENTEAFF
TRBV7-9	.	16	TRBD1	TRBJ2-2	TGTGCCAGCAGCCCACCGGGACAGGGAGGCACCGGGGAGCTGTTTTTT	CASSPPGQGGTGELFF
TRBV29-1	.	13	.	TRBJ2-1	TGCAGCGTTGAGCGCAACTCCTACAATGAGCAGTTCTTC	CSVERNSYNEQFF
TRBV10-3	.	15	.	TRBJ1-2	TGTGCCATCAACAGCAAACCGGCGACAAACTATGGCTACACCTTC	CAINSKPATNYGYTF
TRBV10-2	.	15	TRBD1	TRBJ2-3	TGCGCCAGCAGTGAGCAGGGGGCGCAAGCAGATACGCAGTATTTT	CASSEQGAQADTQYF
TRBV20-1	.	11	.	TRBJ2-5	TGCAGTGTTTCCAACCAAGAGACCCAGTACTTC	CSVSNQETQYF
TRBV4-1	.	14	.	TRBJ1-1	TGCGCCAGCAGCCACCCGGGGGAAGGATCTGAAGCTTTCTTT	CASSHPGEGSEAFF
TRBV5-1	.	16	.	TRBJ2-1	TGCGCCAGCAGCTTGGGTGGGACAAGGGGGAACAATGAGCAGTTCTTC	CASSLGGTRGNNEQFF
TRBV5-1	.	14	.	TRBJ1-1	TGCGCCAGCAGCTTGACTGACTTGGACACTGAAGCTTTCTTT	CASSLTDLDTEAFF
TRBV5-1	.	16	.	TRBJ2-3	TGCGCCAGCACACACCGGGGAGACCTCAACACAGATACGCAGTATTTT	CASTHRGDLNTDTQYF
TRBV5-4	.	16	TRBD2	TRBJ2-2	TGTGCCAGCAGCTGGACTAGCGGGACTAACACCGGGGAGCTGTTTTTT	CASSWTSGTNTGELFF
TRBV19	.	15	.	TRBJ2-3	TGTGCCAGTAGGGGGGGGGCCAGTAACACAGATACGCAGTATTTT	CASRGGASNTDTQYF
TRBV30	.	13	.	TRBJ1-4	TGTGCCTGGAGACAGCTAACTAATGAAAAACTGTTTTTT	CAWRQLTNEKLFF
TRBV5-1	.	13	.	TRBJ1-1	TGCGCCAGCAGCTTGGACACGAACACTGAAGCTTTCTTT	CASSLDTNTEAFF
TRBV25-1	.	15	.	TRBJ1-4	TGTGCCAGCAGTGAATCTTGGGGGGTTGGTGAAAAACTGTTTTTT	CASSESWGVGEKLFF
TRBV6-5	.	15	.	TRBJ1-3	TGTGCCAGCAGTTACTCTTCCTTGCGGGGAAACACCATATATTTT	CASSYSSLRGNTIYF
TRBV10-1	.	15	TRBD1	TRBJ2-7	TGCGCCAGCAGTAGAGGACAGGGGGCAACCTACGAGCAGTACTTC	CASSRGQGATYEQYF
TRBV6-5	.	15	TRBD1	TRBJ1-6	TGTGCCAGCAGGAGACAGGGCGCGCAGAATTCACCCCTCCACTTT	CASRRQGAQNSPLHF
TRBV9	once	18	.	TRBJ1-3	TGTGCCAGCAGCGTAACGGGACAAGGGAGAATCTCTGGAAACACCATATATTTT	CASSVTGQGRISGNTIYF
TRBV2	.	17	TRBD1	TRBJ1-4	TGTGCCAGCAGTGAAGTCTTTACGGGACAGAGAAATGAAAAACTGTTTTTT	CASSEVFTGQRNEKLFF
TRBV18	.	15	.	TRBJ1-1	TGTGCCAGCTCACCACCATCGGGACACAACACTGAAGCTTTCTTT	CASSPPSGHNTEAFF
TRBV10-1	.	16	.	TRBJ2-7	TGCGCCAGCAGTGAGAGTAGGGGGAGCACACTCTGGGAGCAGTACTTC	CASSESRGSTLWEQYF
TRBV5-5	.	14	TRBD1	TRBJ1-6	TGTGCCAGCAGCTGGACAGGATATAATTCACCCCTCCACTTT	CASSWTGYNSPLHF
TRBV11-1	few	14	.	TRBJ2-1	TGTGCCAGCAGCTTTGGCAGGGAAAGCAATGAGCAGTTCTTC	CASSFGRESNEQFF
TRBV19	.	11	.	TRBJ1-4	TGTGCCAGTAGTATCCCCGGAAAACTGTTTTTT	CASSIPGKLFF
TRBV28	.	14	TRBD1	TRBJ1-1	TGTGCCAGCAGGTTCTTGGACAGGGGCACTGAAGCTTTCTTT	CASRFLDRGTEAFF
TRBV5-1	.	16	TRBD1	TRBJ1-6	TGCGCCAGCAGCTTTCGACAGGGCCAGAATAATTCACCCCTCCACTTT	CASSFRQGQNNSPLHF
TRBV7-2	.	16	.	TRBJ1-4	TGTGCCAGCAGCCTCGGAGGTAGAGCCTTTAATGAAAAACTGTTTTTT	CASSLGGRAFNEKLFF
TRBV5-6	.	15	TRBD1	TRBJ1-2	TGTGCCAGCAGCTCCCGACAGGGACCGACGAGGGGCTACACCTTC	CASSSRQGPTRGYTF
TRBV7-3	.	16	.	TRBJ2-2	TGTGCCAGCAGCTTAAACGGCAGGGCCAACACCGGGGAGCTGTTTTTT	CASSLNGRANTGELFF
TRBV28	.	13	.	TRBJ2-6	TGTGCCGCCTCAGGGTCGGGGGCCAACGTCCTGACTTTC	CAASGSGANVLTF
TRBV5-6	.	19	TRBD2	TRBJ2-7	TGTGCCAGCAGCTTGTTTGATTTTCTAGCGGGAGGCGTATCCTACGAGCAGTACTTC	CASSLFDFLAGGVSYEQYF
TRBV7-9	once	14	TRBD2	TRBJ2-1	TGTGCCAGCAGCTTGCGCGGGGGAGCGAATGAGCAGTTCTTC	CASSLRGGANEQFF
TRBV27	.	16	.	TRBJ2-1	TGTGCCAGCAGTTTGTCCCCTTGGCGGGGGCACAATGAGCAGTTCTTC	CASSLSPWRGHNEQFF
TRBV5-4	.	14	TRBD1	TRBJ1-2	TGTGCCAGCAGCTTGGGAGGGGGCCTAGATGGCTACACCTTC	CASSLGGGLDGYTF